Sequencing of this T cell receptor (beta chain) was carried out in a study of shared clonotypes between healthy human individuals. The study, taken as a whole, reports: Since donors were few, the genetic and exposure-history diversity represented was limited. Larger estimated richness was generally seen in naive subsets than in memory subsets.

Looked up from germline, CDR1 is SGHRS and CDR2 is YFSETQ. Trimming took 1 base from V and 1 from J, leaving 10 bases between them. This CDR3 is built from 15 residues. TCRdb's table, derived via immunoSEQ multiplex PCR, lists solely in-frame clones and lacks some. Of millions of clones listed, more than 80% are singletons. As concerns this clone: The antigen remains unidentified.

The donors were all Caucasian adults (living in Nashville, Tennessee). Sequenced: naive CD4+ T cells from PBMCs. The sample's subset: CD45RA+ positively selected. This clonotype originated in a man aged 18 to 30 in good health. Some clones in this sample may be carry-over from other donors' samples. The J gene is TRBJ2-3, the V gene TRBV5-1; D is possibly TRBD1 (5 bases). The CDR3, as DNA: TGCGCCAGCAGCTTGTCTGGGGCGGGCACAGATACGCAGTATTTT. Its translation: CASSLSGAGTDTQYF.